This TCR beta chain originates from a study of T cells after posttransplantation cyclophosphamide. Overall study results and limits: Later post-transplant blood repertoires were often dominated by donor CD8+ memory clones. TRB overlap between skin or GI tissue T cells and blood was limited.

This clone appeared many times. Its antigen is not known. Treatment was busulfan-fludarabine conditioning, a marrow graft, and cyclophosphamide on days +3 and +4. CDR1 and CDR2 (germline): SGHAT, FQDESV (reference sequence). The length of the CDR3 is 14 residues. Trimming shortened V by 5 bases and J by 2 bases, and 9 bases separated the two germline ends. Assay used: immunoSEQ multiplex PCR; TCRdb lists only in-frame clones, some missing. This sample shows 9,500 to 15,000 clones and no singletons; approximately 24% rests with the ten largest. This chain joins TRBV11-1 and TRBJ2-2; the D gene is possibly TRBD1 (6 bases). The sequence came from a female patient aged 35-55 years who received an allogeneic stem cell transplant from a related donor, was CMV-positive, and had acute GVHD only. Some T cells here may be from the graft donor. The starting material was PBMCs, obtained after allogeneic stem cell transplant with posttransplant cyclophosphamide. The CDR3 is CASSPGVNTGELFF. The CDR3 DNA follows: TGTGCCAGCAGCCCAGGGGTCAACACCGGGGAGCTGTTTTTT.